This T cell receptor (beta chain) was obtained from a study of cytomegalovirus exposure and HLA in healthy donors. Study findings and constraints: Serostatus for CMV was the only available immune exposure information.

With regard to this clone: As yet, its antigen is unknown.

Vbeta (60) and Jbeta (13) primers were used in the PCR. Generated by immunoSEQ multiplex PCR, the TCRdb table keeps only in-frame clones and is missing some. The top ten clones hold around 2.1% of a sample with 90,000 to 110,000 clones, more than 70% of them seen once. Germline CDR1 and CDR2: SGHRS and YFSETQ. Trimming stripped 5 bases from V and 3 bases from J, with 10 bases between. This CDR3 is 13 amino acids long. The chain uses TRBV5-1 and TRBJ2-3; maybe TRBD2 (6 bases). This receptor was taken from a man between 25 and 39 years old in good health and CMV-seronegative. Sequences were obtained from PBMCs. The CDR3 spells CASSQGRTDTQYF. The CDR3 DNA reads as TGCGCCAGCAGTCAAGGGAGGACAGATACGCAGTATTTT.